Listed here are 2 T cell receptor beta chains from one sample, sequenced in a study of radiotherapy plus CTLA-4 blockade in lung cancer. Profiled with immunoSEQ multiplex PCR; TCRdb holds only in-frame clones, not every one. The sample has 65,000 to 70,000 clones; about 80% are singletons. Sample: peripheral blood, taken from a patient treated with radiotherapy plus ipilimumab. The source is a human donor with non-small cell lung cancer who had a complete response to radiotherapy plus ipilimumab.

The chain couples TRBV19 to TRBJ2-6; TRBD1 matches at 7 bases. Looked up from germline, CDR1 is LNHDA and CDR2 is SQIVND (reference sequence). The ends lost 5 bases at V and 1 base at J; junction bases unmatched: 14. The length of the CDR3 is 19 residues. CDR3 amino acids: CASSPQASATGSGANVLTF. CDR3 in DNA: TGTGCCAGTAGTCCCCAGGCTTCTGCGACAGGGTCTGGGGCCAACGTCCTGACTTTC.

The CDR3 bases are TGCAGTGCTAGGAACCTCAATGAGCAGTTCTTC. This gives the protein CSARNLNEQFF. This sequence joins TRBV20-1 and TRBJ2-1; D is unclear. CDR1 is DFQATT, CDR2 SNEGSKA, per germline (reference sequence). The ends were cut back, 3 bases at V and 6 bases at J, with 6 bases in the middle. The CDR3 has 11 residues.